Sequencing of this T cell receptor (beta chain) was carried out in a study of T cells in Graves' hyperthyroidism and ophthalmopathy. Comment on this clonotype: A much more abundant neighbour one base away suggests this may be a read error.

Researchers amplified the TCR beta CDR3 regions from RNA transcripts. HTBI primers were employed in a first-round RT-PCR of the TCR CDR3. TCRdb reprocessed the multiplex PCR reads via MiXCR and lists one record per CDR3 protein. The top ten hold 15% to 20% of the sample, which has 460,000 or so distinct CDR3 sequences, approximately 15% seen once. Germline-derived CDR1 and CDR2 are SGHRS and YFSETQ. This CDR3 is 16 amino acids long. V gene TRBV5-1 combines with J gene TRBJ2-7, with TRBD2 identical over 9 bases. The receptor comes from a young woman with Graves' hyperthyroidism. Specimen: blood. CDR3 in DNA: TGCCCCAGCAGCTTGGCTGCTAGCGGGACGCCCTACGAGCAGTACTTC. Protein product: CPSSLAASGTPYEQYF.